This T cell receptor (beta chain) stems from a study of OX40 agonist ivuxolimab in advanced cancers. As for the study in general: Patients' therapy was ivuxolimab, an antibody that acts as an agonist of OX40 (CD134). Patients received ivuxolimab, an intravenous treatment, every 2 weeks at 0.01 to 10 mg/kg.

Points on this clone: The antigen remains unidentified.

Study-wide findings and caveats: Normalized T-cell clonal expansion was also low in a subset of nonresponders.

Patients with a history of autoimmune disease or on systemic immunosuppression were excluded. Clones were sequenced by immunoSEQ multiplex PCR, and TCRdb holds only the in-frame ones, with some missing. Here the sample spans approximately 44,000 clones, 80% being singletons. The CDR3 contains 12 residues. V was cut by 6 bases and J by 4 bases, with 10 bases left in between. In germline, CDR1 is GTSNPN, CDR2 SVGIG (reference sequence). This clonotype was sampled from an adult with an advanced solid tumor such as melanoma, head and neck, liver or kidney cancer. The sample in question was CD4+ or CD8+ T cells sorted from blood, obtained in a trial of the OX40 agonist ivuxolimab. The rearrangement links TRBV30 to TRBJ1-5; no clear D. CDR3 sequence: CACTWGNQPQHF. The CDR3 coding sequence is TGTGCCTGCACTTGGGGAAATCAGCCCCAGCATTTT.